This entry is about one T cell receptor beta chain. This entry is derived from a study of blood T cell repertoires in COVID-19. Study as a whole: Samples of COVID-19 (acute and convalescent) were obtained from the United States, Italy and Spain.

J lost 5 bases, V lost 3 bases, and 5 bases had no gene match. Germline loops: CDR1 SQVTM, CDR2 ANQGSEA. CDR3 size: 15 residues. The method was immunoSEQ multiplex PCR; TCRdb's version includes in-frame clones alone and lacks a portion of them. Of roughly 170,000 clones in the sample, around nine tenths were seen once. This clonotype originated in a woman aged 18-30 years who had recovered from COVID-19. Source material: peripheral blood. The chain employs TRBV29-1 and TRBJ2-2, with 11 positions matching TRBD1. CDR3 amino acids: CSVEGDRGWTGELFF. The CDR3 nucleotides read TGCAGCGTTGAGGGGGACAGGGGGTGGACCGGGGAGCTGTTTTTT.